Listed below are T cell receptor beta chains from one sample, sequenced in a study of blood T cell repertoires in COVID-19. Data came from immunoSEQ multiplex PCR; TCRdb stores just in-frame clones and leaves some out. The top ten hold approximately 8% of the sample, which has 450,000 to 500,000 clones, approximately 91% seen once. The sequenced sample consisted of PBMCs or T cells enriched from blood (not recorded which). Receptor source: a woman aged 60 to 75 who had recovered from COVID-19. Both conserved end residues are part of each CDR3. The D gene is left open where the match is weak. Clone size is given for some rows only: seen once, a few or many times, or a class if the clone is expanded.

>TRBV6-1|.|TRBJ1-2|16|.
TGTGCCAGCAGTGCCCCCGACAGGTCCGAGAGGGATGGCTACACCTTC
CASSAPDRSERDGYTF
>TRBV3-1/TRBV3-2|.|TRBJ1-2|17|.
TGTGCCAGCAGCTCAAGAAGGCCTGGACTGGCTGGGAGTGGCTACACCTTC
CASSSRRPGLAGSGYTF
>TRBV6-5|.|TRBJ1-5|15|.
TGTGCCAGCATCCCAGCACAGGGAACGCAACAGCCCCAGCATTTT
CASIPAQGTQQPQHF
>TRBV9|TRBD2|TRBJ2-3|15|once
TGTGCCAGCAGCGTACGGGCGGGGGTCACAGATACGCAGTATTTT
CASSVRAGVTDTQYF
>TRBV18|.|TRBJ2-5|15|once
TGTGCCAGCTCACCAAGGCAGGGGCCCCAAGAGACCCAGTACTTC
CASSPRQGPQETQYF
>TRBV7-6|.|TRBJ2-7|15|.
TGTGCCAGCAGCTTAGAACCTGGCAAGTCCTACGAGCAGTACTTC
CASSLEPGKSYEQYF
>TRBV11-2|.|TRBJ1-4|15|once
TGTGCCAGCTGGGGTCAGACAGACGCTAATGAAAAACTGTTTTTT
CASWGQTDANEKLFF
>TRBV6-1|TRBD1|TRBJ1-2|15|.
TGTGCCAGCAGAGAAGGGACAGGGGCCGGATATGGCTACACCTTC
CASREGTGAGYGYTF
>TRBV9|.|TRBJ1-3|15|.
TGTGCCAGCAGCGTAGGGGGGGAATGGGGAAACACCATATATTTT
CASSVGGEWGNTIYF
>TRBV18|TRBD1|TRBJ2-3|17|once
TGTGCCAGCTCACCCAACAGGGGGCGACGAGGCACAGATACGCAGTATTTT
CASSPNRGRRGTDTQYF
>TRBV5-1|TRBD1|TRBJ1-4|14|.
TGCGCCAGCAGCTTAGGACAGGGGAATGAAAAACTGTTTTTT
CASSLGQGNEKLFF
>TRBV24-1|TRBD1|TRBJ2-1|15|.
TGTGCCACCAGAGCCCCAGGACAGGGGTACAATGAGCAGTTCTTC
CATRAPGQGYNEQFF
>TRBV5-4|.|TRBJ2-4|16|.
TGTGCCAGCAGCTTGGTGGGGCAGGGAGCCAAAAACATTCAGTACTTC
CASSLVGQGAKNIQYF
>TRBV12-5|.|TRBJ1-2|14|.
TGTGCTAGTGGTTTTTACGGGGGGTCCTATGGCTACACCTTC
CASGFYGGSYGYTF
>TRBV29-1|.|TRBJ1-1|13|once
TGCAGCGTGGAGGGGCTCGGGAACACTGAAGCTTTCTTT
CSVEGLGNTEAFF
>TRBV10-3|TRBD1|TRBJ1-3|13|.
TGTGCCATCAGAGACAGGGTGCCGAACACCATATATTTT
CAIRDRVPNTIYF
>TRBV30|.|TRBJ2-6|16|.
TGTGCCTGGAGGGGTGGCGGTTCCTCTGGGGCCAACGTCCTGACTTTC
CAWRGGGSSGANVLTF
>TRBV10-3|TRBD1|TRBJ1-1|13|.
TGTGCCACGTTACAGGGGCTGGGCACTGAAGCTTTCTTT
CATLQGLGTEAFF
>TRBV28|TRBD1|TRBJ2-1|13|.
TGTGCCAGCACGGCAGGGGGCGAAGGTGAGCAGTTCTTC
CASTAGGEGEQFF
>TRBV10-1|.|TRBJ2-3|16|.
TGCGCCAGCAGTCCCAGGACGGGGAGAGGCACAGATACGCAGTATTTT
CASSPRTGRGTDTQYF
>TRBV27|.|TRBJ1-1|15|.
TGTGCCAGCAGTGTGGGGAGCCGGAGGAACACTGAAGCTTTCTTT
CASSVGSRRNTEAFF
>TRBV7-2|TRBD1|TRBJ2-2|14|.
TGTGCCAGCAGCCACGGACAGGTCACCGGGGAGCTGTTTTTT
CASSHGQVTGELFF
>TRBV11-2|TRBD1|TRBJ1-1|13|.
TGTGCCAGCAGAGCTTCAGGGGGCACTGAAGCTTTCTTT
CASRASGGTEAFF
>TRBV5-1|TRBD1|TRBJ1-4|15|.
TGCGCCAGCAGGAGGAGGGGACAGGTTAATGAAAAACTGTTTTTT
CASRRRGQVNEKLFF
>TRBV19|TRBD1|TRBJ1-1|18|once
TGTGCCAGTAGTAAGCAACCGGGACAGTCTTCAATGAACACTGAAGCTTTCTTT
CASSKQPGQSSMNTEAFF
>TRBV11-3|.|TRBJ2-7|14|.
TGTGCCAGCAGCTTACGGGGGTCGCCCTACGAGCAGTACTTC
CASSLRGSPYEQYF
>TRBV7-2|TRBD2|TRBJ2-3|16|.
TGTGCCAGCAGCTTACTCTGGCGGGGGGGAGGAGATACGCAGTATTTT
CASSLLWRGGGDTQYF
>TRBV21-1|.|TRBJ2-2|14|.
TGTGCCATCAAAAGGGGGCCCAACACCGGGGAGCTGTTTTTT
CAIKRGPNTGELFF
>TRBV5-1|.|TRBJ1-3|15|.
TGCGCCAGCAGCTTGACAGCAAACTCTGGAAACACCATATATTTT
CASSLTANSGNTIYF
>TRBV6-5|.|TRBJ1-2|14|.
TGTGCCAGCAGCCAGGGCCCCGCTAACTATGGCTACACCTTC
CASSQGPANYGYTF
>TRBV11-2|TRBD1|TRBJ1-3|15|.
TGTGCCAGCAGCGGGACAGGGCTGGCAGGAAACACCATATATTTT
CASSGTGLAGNTIYF
>TRBV5-1|.|TRBJ2-2|13|.
TGCGCCAGCAGCTTTTACGGGGACGGGGAGCTGTTTTTT
CASSFYGDGELFF
>TRBV6-6|TRBD1|TRBJ2-7|15|.
TGTGCCAGCAGTGGAACAGGGGATTACAACTACGAGCAGTACTTC
CASSGTGDYNYEQYF